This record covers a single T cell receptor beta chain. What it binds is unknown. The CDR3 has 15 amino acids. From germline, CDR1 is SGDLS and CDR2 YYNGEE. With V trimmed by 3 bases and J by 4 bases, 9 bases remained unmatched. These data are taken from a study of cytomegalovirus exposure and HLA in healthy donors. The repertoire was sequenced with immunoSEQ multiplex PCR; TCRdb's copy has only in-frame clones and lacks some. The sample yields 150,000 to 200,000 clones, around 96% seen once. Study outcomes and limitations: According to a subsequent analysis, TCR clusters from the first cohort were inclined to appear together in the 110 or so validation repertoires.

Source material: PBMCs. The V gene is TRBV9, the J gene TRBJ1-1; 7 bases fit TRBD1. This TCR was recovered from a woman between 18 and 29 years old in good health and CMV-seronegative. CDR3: CASSGLTGAGTEAFF. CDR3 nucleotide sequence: TGTGCCAGCAGCGGCCTAACAGGGGCGGGCACTGAAGCTTTCTTT.